This record looks at one T cell receptor beta chain sequence and its context. Its target is not known. The data derive from a study of T cells in Graves' hyperthyroidism and ophthalmopathy. The trim removed 0 bases at V and 6 bases at J, leaving 0 bases unmatched. The CDR3 extends over 13 amino acids. CDR1 SGDLS and CDR2 YYNGEE come from the germline V gene. Study-level findings and limits: A 13 V-J model separated ophthalmopathy from stable hyperthyroidism.

The CDR3 regions of TCR beta were amplified from RNA transcripts. A set of HTBI primers served as the primers for a first-round RT-PCR of the TCR CDR3. Via MiXCR, TCRdb re-called the multiplex PCR reads, giving one row per CDR3 protein. The sample carries about 480,000 distinct CDR3 sequences, roughly 22% recorded once. The clonotype was recovered from a woman in her seventies with Graves' ophthalmopathy. Sequenced sample: blood. The rearrangement links TRBV9 to TRBJ2-7, with 10 bases matching TRBD1. Here the CDR3 reads CASSVGDRGEQYF. In DNA form, the CDR3 reads TGTGCCAGCAGCGTAGGGGACAGGGGCGAGCAGTACTTC.